These 19 T cell receptor beta chains share one sample of origin, sequenced in a study of CD8+CD57+ T cells in acquired aplastic anemia. Individuals selected for sequencing had exhibited CD8+CD57+ cell expansion on flow cytometry. Investigators profiled TCR beta VDJ and CDR3 from genomic DNA template. One entry per CDR3 protein results from TCRdb running MiXCR on the reads. The sample has 150,000 to 200,000 distinct CDR3 sequences, more than 45% seen once. Sequenced input: sorted CD4+, CD8+, or CD8+CD57+ T cells (not recorded which) from PBMCs. Receptors originate from a human donor with aplastic anemia.

In its sample, this clonotype was seen many times. The chain links TRBV20-1 to TRBJ2-1; perhaps TRBD2 as D (7 bases). The CDR3 has 12 residues. Germline assignment: CDR1 DFQATT and CDR2 SNEGSKA (reference sequence). Trimming pared 6 bases from V and 9 bases from J, leaving 15 bases between. The CDR3 loop is CSAGGGTAEQFF. The CDR3 DNA is TGCAGTGCAGGGGGGGGCACAGCTGAGCAGTTCTTC.

The chain is built from TRBV12-3 or TRBV12-4 and TRBJ1-5, with unresolved D. Trimming cost V 2 bases and J 7 bases, with 6 bases left between them. This CDR3 is built from 12 residues. CDR3 sequence (DNA): TGTGCCAGCAGTTTACAGTGGCAGCCCCAGCATTTT. It encodes CASSLQWQPQHF.

For this clonotype: This likely stems from a read error, as it lies one base from a far larger clone. This sequence joins TRBV5-1 and TRBJ1-1, with 7 positions matching TRBD1. The CDR3 covers 11 residues. The ends lost 9 bases at V and 5 bases at J; junction bases unmatched: 4. Germline V lookup: CDR1 SGHRS, CDR2 YFSETQ. As DNA, the CDR3 is TGCGCCAACAGGGGAGAAACTGAAGCTTTCTTT. Protein product: CANRGETEAFF.

The chain carries TRBV12-3 or TRBV12-4 and TRBJ2-7; possible D gene TRBD2, 7 bases. Trimming removed 3 bases at V and 1 base at J, with 13 bases between. This CDR3 is 15 amino acids long. CDR3 sequence: CASSLGGGASYEQYF. In DNA, the CDR3 is TGTGCCAGCAGTTTGGGAGGGGGGGCATCCTACGAGCAGTACTTC.

This clonotype was seen once. The gene calls are TRBV7-3 and TRBJ2-1; TRBD2 might be the D (5 bases). Germline lookup yields CDR1 SGHTA and CDR2 FQGTGA. V was pared by 5 bases and J by 6 bases, with 17 bases between. There are 15 residues in the CDR3. The CDR3 DNA follows: TGTGCCAGCAGCCTCCCCAGCGGAAGCCGCAATGAGCAGTTCTTC. Translation gives CASSLPSGSRNEQFF.

There are many counts of this clonotype. The gene calls are TRBV11-2 and TRBJ1-4; 9 nucleotides align to TRBD1. The CDR3 is 15 amino acids. Germline assignment: CDR1 SGHAT and CDR2 FQNNGV. J gave up 8 bases and V 5 bases, and 9 bases lay outside the gene matches. Here the CDR3 DNA reads TGTGCCAGCAGCCTCTCGACAGGGGGAAGCGAAAAACTGTTTTTT. Its protein product is CASSLSTGGSEKLFF.

In its sample, this clonotype was seen a few times. A much larger clone differs by one base, so this may be a read error. Because it lacks the conserved phenylalanine or tryptophan at the end, this CDR3 is likely a read error. The rearrangement joins TRBV11-2 to TRBJ2-1; maybe TRBD1 (5 bases). Trimming cost V 3 bases and J 5 bases, with 8 bases left between them. CDR1 SGHAT and CDR2 FQNNGV come from the germline V gene. This CDR3 is 13 amino acids long. CDR3 loop: CASSLRQNNEQFL. As DNA, the CDR3 is TGTGCCAGCAGCTTGAGACAGAACAATGAGCAGTTCCTC.

This clonotype came up many times. V gene TRBV6-5 combines with J gene TRBJ1-1; D is unresolved. Germline lookup yields CDR1 MNHEY and CDR2 SVGAGI. CDR3 length: 14 residues. The ends were cut back, 11 bases at V and 4 bases at J, with 20 bases in the middle. CDR3 loop: CASVGGLWGTEAFF. The CDR3 coding sequence is TGTGCCTCGGTCGGCGGGTTATGGGGCACTGAAGCTTTCTTT.

The chain is built from TRBV29-1 and TRBJ2-2; 7 nucleotides agree with TRBD2. The CDR3 is 12 amino acids. V gave up 6 bases and J gave up 5 bases; unmatched junction bases: 3. Germline CDR1 reads SQVTM; CDR2 reads ANQGSEA. In DNA, the CDR3 is TGCAGCGTCGGACTAGAAACCGGGGAGCTGTTTTTT. As protein: CSVGLETGELFF.

V and J are TRBV29-1 and TRBJ1-1; D perhaps matches TRBD1 (5 bases). The CDR3 has 11 amino acids. Germline CDR1 reads SQVTM; CDR2 reads ANQGSEA. Deletions cut 8 bases from V and 1 base from J, with 8 bases between. This CDR3 reads CSFGGNTEAFF. The CDR3 nucleotides read TGCAGCTTCGGGGGGAACACTGAAGCTTTCTTT.

This clonotype has only a few counts. The J gene is TRBJ1-1, the V gene TRBV19; the D gene is possibly TRBD1 (6 bases). CDR1 LNHDA and CDR2 SQIVND come from the germline V gene (reference sequence). The germline V and J ends were trimmed by 5 bases and 1 base, with 20 bases remaining between them. The CDR3 is 17 residues long. CDR3 bases: TGTGCCAGTAGTCCCGAAGGACAGCTACGACGGAACACTGAAGCTTTCTTT. It encodes CASSPEGQLRRNTEAFF.

The V and J genes are TRBV2 and TRBJ1-2; D might be TRBD1 (5 bases). V lost 6 bases and J lost 5, with 13 bases in between. CDR1 and CDR2 from the germline V gene are SNHLY and FYNNEI. There are 13 residues in the CDR3. DNA for the CDR3: TGTGCCAGCAGCCCGGGACCGAAATATGGCTACACCTTC. This encodes CASSPGPKYGYTF.

Concerning this clonotype itself: The junction departs from germline at one end; a sequencing error may be responsible. The chain has TRBV25-1 and TRBJ1-6; maybe TRBD1 (5 bases). The CDR3 has 14 residues. The germline V gene encodes CDR1 MGHDK and CDR2 SYGVNS. This CDR3 reads CASSGQGRNSPLHF. The CDR3 bases are TGTGCCAGCAGTGGGCAGGGTCGGAATTCACCCCTCCACTTC. The full variable domain, rest sourced from reference TRBV25-1 and TRBJ1-6, is EADIYQTPRYLVIGTGKKITLECSQTMGHDKMYWYQQDPGMELHLIHYSYGVNSTEKGDLSSESTVSRIRTEHFPLTLESARPSHTSQYLCASSGQGRNSPLHFGNGTRLTVT.

V usage is TRBV27 and J usage is TRBJ1-6, with a tentative D call TRBD1 (5 bases). Per germline, CDR1 MNHEY and CDR2 SMNVEV (reference sequence). There are 13 residues in the CDR3. V dropped 7 bases and J dropped 8 bases, with 12 bases sitting between them. The CDR3 coding sequence is TGTGCCAGCAAGCGGGGCAGATATTCACCCCTCCACTTT. Translation gives CASKRGRYSPLHF.

This clonotype came up many times. This chain connects TRBV7-3 to TRBJ2-3, with 8 bases matching TRBD2. V dropped 5 bases and J dropped 3; count of bases not matched to a gene: 7. There are 15 residues in the CDR3. CDR1 and CDR2 (germline): SGHTA, FQGTGA. The CDR3 region has the DNA TGTGCCAGCAGCCTCCCGGGGGGGGGTACAGATACGCAGTATTTT. Its translation: CASSLPGGGTDTQYF.

This CDR3 is CSATGTGEVQPQHF. The CDR3 bases are TGCAGTGCGACCGGGACAGGGGAGGTTCAGCCCCAGCATTTT. V usage is TRBV20-1 and J usage is TRBJ1-5; 10 bases are shared with TRBD1. V was pared by 6 bases and J by 6 bases, with 8 bases of the junction left unmatched. CDR3 length equals 14 residues. The germline gives CDR1 DFQATT, CDR2 SNEGSKA (reference sequence).

This clonotype was seen ten or more times. This chain connects TRBV5-4 to TRBJ2-7; D unclear. CDR1 is SGHNT and CDR2 is YYREEE in the germline V gene (reference sequence). There are 12 residues in the CDR3. V was cut by 4 bases and J by 6 bases, with 11 bases left in between. The CDR3 DNA follows: TGTGCCAGCAGCCTGGATAACTCCGAGCAGTACTTC. Translation: CASSLDNSEQYF. The variable domain in full, completed from reference TRBV5-4 and TRBJ2-7, reads ETGVTQSPTHLIKTRGQQVTLRCSSQSGHNTVSWYQQALGQGPQFIFQYYREEENGRGNFPPRFSGLQFPNYSSELNVNALELDDSALYLCASSLDNSEQYFGPGTRLTVT.

The chain recombines TRBV15 with TRBJ2-3; 10 bases align to TRBD2. CDR1 LNHNV and CDR2 YYDKDF come from the germline V gene (reference sequence). V lost 5 bases to trimming and J lost 4 bases; unmatched junction nucleotides: 3. CDR3 length: 14 residues. CDR3 protein: CATSASGGADTQYF. The DNA for the CDR3 is TGTGCCACCAGCGCCAGCGGGGGGGCAGATACGCAGTATTTT.

A few counts support this clonotype. Here the CDR3 reads CASSQVGGNEQFF. Written as DNA, the CDR3 is TGCGCCAGCAGCCAAGTAGGGGGGAATGAGCAGTTCTTC. The chain has TRBV4-3 and TRBJ2-1; D tentatively fits TRBD1 or TRBD2 (6 bases each). The V end was cut by 1 base, the J end by 7 bases, with 8 bases between. The CDR3 is 13 amino acids. Germline CDR1 and CDR2: LGHNA and YSLEER.